The 15 T cell receptor beta chains listed next were all sequenced from one sample in a study of a mutant IDH1 vaccine in newly diagnosed glioma (dated by TCRdb to about 2021). The receptor library was made with the immunoSEQ multiplex PCR assay. TCRdb holds this immuneACCESS table with in-frame rearrangements only. Some clones are missing; in checked studies, unresolved V genes explain under half, and the rest has no known cause. A total of 99,000 or so clones appear in this sample, 80% to 90% of them only once. The ten most abundant clones make up less than 0.65% of the sample. Sample time point, as interpreted from the label and publication: baseline, week 1 (first vaccination visit). The treatment or condition label here, explained by the study, means: pre-vaccination baseline after standard-of-care therapy. This specimen was PBMCs, taken from a glioma patient treated with radiotherapy, temozolomide or both. These receptors were collected from a woman aged 50 to 60 with glioma.

The chain is built from TRBV19 and TRBJ2-7; no definite D call. V was trimmed by 4 bases and J by 2 bases, leaving 9 bases between them. Germline values: CDR1 LNHDA, CDR2 SQIVND (reference sequence). The CDR3 sequence is 13 residues long. The CDR3 loop reads CASSTARAYEQYF. The CDR3 DNA reads TGTGCCAGTAGTACGGCCAGAGCCTACGAGCAGTACTTC.

The genes are TRBV19 and TRBJ1-5; D uncertain. The germline V gene has CDR1 LNHDA and CDR2 SQIVND (reference sequence). The CDR3 loop spans 14 amino acids. Deletions cut 0 bases from V and 3 bases from J, with 6 bases between. CDR3 protein: CASSIDRYNQPQHF. The CDR3 DNA is TGTGCCAGTAGTATAGATCGATACAATCAGCCCCAGCATTTT. Drawing the rest from reference TRBV19 and TRBJ1-5, the complete variable domain is DGGITQSPKYLFRKEGQNVTLSCEQNLNHDAMYWYRQDPGQGLRLIYYSQIVNDFQKGDIAEGYSVSREKKESFPLTVTSAQKNPTAFYLCASSIDRYNQPQHFGDGTRLSIL.

The V gene is TRBV5-1, the J gene TRBJ1-2, with D possibly being TRBD1 (6 bases). The ends were cut back, 4 bases at V and 8 bases at J, with 15 bases in the middle. The CDR3 loop spans 13 amino acids. Germline V lookup: CDR1 SGHRS, CDR2 YFSETQ. The CDR3 DNA is TGCGCCAGCAGCCCGGACAGTGGTGGAGGCTACACCTTC. Protein sequence: CASSPDSGGGYTF. Looking up the rest from reference TRBV5-1 and TRBJ1-2 gives the full variable domain: KAGVTQTPRYLIKTRGQQVTLSCSPISGHRSVSWYQQTPGQGLQFLFEYFSETQRNKGNFPGRFSGRQFSNSRSEMNVSTLELGDSALYLCASSPDSGGGYTFGSGTRLTVV.

The chain is built from TRBV28 and TRBJ1-5; D is possibly TRBD1 (6 bases). CDR1 is MDHEN and CDR2 is SYDVKM in the germline V gene. The V gene lost 2 bases and the J gene lost 6 bases, with 11 bases spanning the gap. The CDR3 is 14 amino acids. CDR3 region: CASSLGGAGQPQHF. As DNA, the CDR3 is TGTGCCAGCAGTTTAGGGGGGGCAGGTCAGCCCCAGCATTTT.

This clone was seen a single time. The gene calls are TRBV7-2 and TRBJ2-1, with 10 bases matching TRBD2. Per the germline V gene, CDR1 is SGHTA and CDR2 is FQGNSA. Trimming took 1 base from V and 10 from J; bases not matched to a gene: 7. The CDR3 is made up of 15 amino acids. The chain's CDR3 is CASSLGSSGSFEQFF. The DNA of the CDR3 is TGTGCCAGCAGCTTAGGGTCTAGCGGGAGTTTCGAGCAGTTCTTC.

The chain combines TRBV11-2 with TRBJ2-3; the match to TRBD2 covers 8 bases. The CDR3 consists of 15 residues. The V segment lost 6 bases and the J segment 2 bases; nucleotides outside the gene matches: 7. Germline V gene data show CDR1 as SGHAT and CDR2 as FQNNGV. The CDR3 DNA follows: TGTGCCAGCAGTAAAACTAGCGGTGTCACAGATACGCAGTATTTT. It is translated as CASSKTSGVTDTQYF.

The chain couples TRBV9 to TRBJ2-1; D may be TRBD1 (7 bases). CDR1 is SGDLS, CDR2 YYNGEE, per germline. V dropped 4 bases and J dropped 6 bases, with 11 bases sitting between them. This CDR3 contains 13 residues. The CDR3 DNA reads TGTGCCAGCAGCCCAGGGGGGATCAATGAGCAGTTCTTC. It translates to CASSPGGINEQFF.

This rearrangement joins TRBV5-8 to TRBJ1-5; a possible D gene is TRBD1 (6 bases). The CDR3 length is 11 residues. From germline, CDR1 is SGHTS and CDR2 YDEGEE. Trimming removed 2 bases at V and 9 bases at J, with 6 bases between. The CDR3 is CASSLGGPQHF. CDR3 sequence (DNA): TGTGCCAGCAGCTTAGGGGGGCCCCAGCATTTT.

CDR3: CASSGQGTPETQYF. As DNA, the CDR3 is TGCGCCAGCAGCGGACAGGGCACCCCAGAGACCCAGTACTTC. This rearrangement joins TRBV5-1 to TRBJ2-5, with 8 bases fitting TRBD1. The germline V gene has CDR1 SGHRS and CDR2 YFSETQ. Trimming cost V 4 bases and J 4 bases; bases outside gene matches: 6. This CDR3 comprises 14 residues.

The chain uses TRBV5-1 and TRBJ2-7, with a weak D call TRBD2 (6 bases). Germline CDR1 and CDR2: SGHRS and YFSETQ. The CDR3 loop spans 15 amino acids. V lost 7 bases and J lost 2, with 19 bases in between. The CDR3 here is CASRHRDGGPYEQYF. The CDR3 bases are TGCGCCAGCCGCCACCGGGACGGGGGACCCTACGAGCAGTACTTC.

The V call is TRBV2, the J call TRBJ2-7; D gene unclear. Per the germline V gene, CDR1 is SNHLY and CDR2 is FYNNEI. The germline V and J ends were trimmed by 7 bases and 3 bases, with 10 bases remaining between them. The CDR3 spans 12 residues. This CDR3 reads CASKDGVYEQYF. The DNA of the CDR3 is TGTGCCAGCAAGGATGGGGTCTACGAGCAGTACTTC.

This rearrangement joins TRBV19 to TRBJ2-7, with D perhaps TRBD2 (7 bases). This CDR3 contains 16 residues. Germline V gene data show CDR1 as LNHDA and CDR2 as SQIVND (reference sequence). The V end lost 5 bases, the J end lost 3 bases, and 20 bases lay between the germline ends. In DNA, the CDR3 is TGTGCCAGTAGTCCCCTGGGGGCGGGAGTTTTCTACGAGCAGTACTTC. It specifies CASSPLGAGVFYEQYF.

The CDR3: CASSLEIRYSSTDTQYF. The CDR3 nucleotides are TGTGCCAGCAGCTTAGAGATTAGGTATTCTAGCACAGATACGCAGTATTTT. The V call is TRBV11-2, the J call TRBJ2-3; D call uncertain. Deletions cut 0 bases from V and 0 bases from J, with 13 bases between. Per germline, CDR1 SGHAT and CDR2 FQNNGV. The CDR3 has 17 residues.

The chain joins TRBV7-8 to TRBJ2-1; weak D call: TRBD1 (5 bases). The V gene lost 8 bases and the J gene lost 4 bases, with 12 bases spanning the gap. Germline V gives CDR1 SGHVS, CDR2 FQNEAQ. The CDR3 loop spans 13 amino acids. CDR3 loop: CASFQTGYNEQFF. Written as DNA, the CDR3 is TGTGCCAGCTTTCAAACAGGTTACAATGAGCAGTTCTTC.

CDR3 amino acids: CASSTSPGTQQFF. CDR3 bases: TGTGCCAGCAGCACCTCACCCGGGACTCAGCAGTTCTTC. This rearrangement joins TRBV7-3 to TRBJ2-1, with D possibly being TRBD2 (6 bases). Trimming took off 5 bases at V and 11 bases at J, with 16 bases between the two ends. This CDR3 comprises 13 residues. Looked up from germline, CDR1 is SGHTA and CDR2 is FQGTGA.